The T cell receptor beta chain under discussion was sequenced for a study of cytomegalovirus exposure and HLA in healthy donors. Vbeta (60) and Jbeta (13) primers were used in the PCR. Using immunoSEQ multiplex PCR, the repertoire was profiled, and TCRdb retains in-frame clones only, with some absent. The sample lists approximately 74,000 clones, around 75% occurring once. Germline CDR1 and CDR2: SGHDN and FVKESK. The CDR3 consists of 16 residues. The V end was cut by 5 bases, the J end by 4 bases, with 20 bases between. The sequenced material came from PBMCs. The clonotype originates from a woman aged 40 to 50 in good health and CMV-seronegative. This chain links TRBV14 with TRBJ1-2; D call uncertain. The CDR3 loop reads CASSEKSSGRGYGYTF. CDR3 nucleotides: TGTGCCAGCAGCGAAAAATCATCTGGGAGAGGCTATGGCTACACCTTC.